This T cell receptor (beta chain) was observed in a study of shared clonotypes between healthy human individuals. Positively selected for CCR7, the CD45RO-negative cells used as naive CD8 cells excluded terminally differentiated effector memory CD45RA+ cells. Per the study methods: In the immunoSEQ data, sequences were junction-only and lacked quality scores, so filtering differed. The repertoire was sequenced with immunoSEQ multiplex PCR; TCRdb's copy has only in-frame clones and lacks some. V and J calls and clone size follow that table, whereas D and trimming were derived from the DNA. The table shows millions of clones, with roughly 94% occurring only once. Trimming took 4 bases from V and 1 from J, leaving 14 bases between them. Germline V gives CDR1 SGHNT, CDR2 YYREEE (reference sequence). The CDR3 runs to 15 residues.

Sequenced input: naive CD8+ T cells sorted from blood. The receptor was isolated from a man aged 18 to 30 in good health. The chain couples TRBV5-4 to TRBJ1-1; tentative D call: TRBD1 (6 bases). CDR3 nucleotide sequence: TGTGCCAGCAGCCCTCAGGGGTCTCCGAACACTGAAGCTTTCTTT. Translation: CASSPQGSPNTEAFF.